This T cell receptor (beta chain) came from a study of blood T cells in healthy people across ages. Of note for this clonotype: One end of the junction is discordant with germline, which a read error may explain.

It was with a sample-barcoded 5' primer and a J-beta primer mix that a second PCR of about 6 to 12 cycles was run. TCRdb itself ran the 5' RACE reads through MiXCR, one entry per CDR3 protein. The data show approximately 2,000,000 distinct CDR3 sequences, with about two fifths seen just once and 23% held by the top ten. Germline V gene data show CDR1 as LGHNT and CDR2 as FRNRAP. The CDR3 runs to 14 residues. Sequenced: blood. The clonotype was recovered from a human donor in good health. This sequence joins TRBV12-5 and TRBJ1-2; D remains ambiguous. CDR3 residues: CVSGLVHSTYGYTF. The CDR3 nucleotides are TGTGTTAGTGGTTTGGTTCACAGCACATATGGCTACACCTTC.